What follows describes a single T cell receptor beta chain. This record comes from a study of T-cell reconstitution after alpha-beta-depleted transplantation in children. Unique molecular identifiers tagged the TCRbeta library. MiXCR, applied by TCRdb to the PCR reads, yields one record per CDR3 protein. The data show some 530,000 distinct CDR3 sequences, with about an eighth seen just once and approximately 5.4% held by the top ten. Germline CDR1 reads SGHDT; CDR2 reads YYEEEE. V shed 3 bases and J shed 3 bases, with 13 bases lying between them. This CDR3 spans 15 amino acids. V is TRBV5-6 and J is TRBJ1-5; no firm D call. The sequencing here drew on PBMCs from the stem cell graft donor, taken from the stem cell graft. This TCR derives from a human donor who donated a stem cell graft to a child with combined immunodeficiency. Here the CDR3 reads CASSSAGGFNQPQHF. As DNA, the CDR3 is TGTGCCAGCAGCTCCGCAGGAGGATTCAATCAGCCCCAGCATTTT.